This T cell receptor (beta chain) stems from a study of blood T cell repertoires in COVID-19. Study as a whole: Acute and convalescent COVID-19 specimens originated in the United States, Italy and Spain. T cells, B-cell-depleted T cells, or PBMCs supplied cDNA or gDNA.

Study processing details: From reference gene primer amplification, estimates of nucleated cell counts were derived. This table comes from immunoSEQ multiplex PCR, and its TCRdb copy is limited to in-frame clones, with some not included. V, J and clone size are taken as reported in that table, and D and trimming were inferred from the DNA itself. The table shows a few hundred thousand clones, with approximately 87% occurring only once. The CDR3 is 12 residues long. V lost 5 bases to trimming and J lost 4 bases, with 6 bases between them. Germline CDR1 and CDR2: LNHNV and YYDKDF (reference sequence). This clone was recorded only once.

The receptor was derived from a woman aged 45-65 years with acute or convalescent COVID-19. The sequenced sample consisted of peripheral blood. J is TRBJ2-1 and V is TRBV15; D remains unclear. For the CDR3, the DNA is TGTGCCACCAGCCAGTGGTACAATGAGCAGTTCTTC. This encodes CATSQWYNEQFF.